Sequencing of this TCR beta chain was carried out in a study of OX40 agonist ivuxolimab in advanced cancers. For this clone: The antigen remains undetermined.

General study findings and limits: CD4+ and CD8+ blood T cells expanded clonally by week 6 at 0.1 to 3.0 mg/kg.

Germline V lookup: CDR1 MNHNS, CDR2 SASEGT. The CDR3 has 15 residues. V lost 2 bases and J 5 bases, leaving 15 bases between the germline ends. The data were produced by immunoSEQ multiplex PCR, yet TCRdb's version contains in-frame clones alone and is incomplete. Of about 76,000 clones in the sample, approximately 79% were seen once. Source: CD4+ or CD8+ T cells sorted from blood, taken in a trial of the OX40 agonist ivuxolimab. The V call is TRBV6-1, the J call TRBJ2-5; D is ambiguous. The clonotype originates from an adult with an advanced solid tumor such as melanoma, head and neck, liver or kidney cancer. The CDR3 sequence is CASSEWAAFWETQYF. DNA for the CDR3: TGTGCCAGCAGTGAATGGGCAGCTTTTTGGGAGACCCAGTACTTC.